This is a list of T cell receptor beta chains from one sample in a study of blood T cell repertoires in COVID-19. Assay used: immunoSEQ multiplex PCR; TCRdb lists only in-frame clones, some missing. The sample has about 200,000 clones, roughly 88% seen once. Input material: peripheral blood. The receptor source for this set is a human donor in a cohort sampled during active COVID-19. The conserved cysteine and the conserved F or W are not part of the CDR3 here. The order of the fields is V gene, CDR3 protein.

TRBV2	ASSLLDGSTDTQY
TRBV6-5	ASTRRGSYEQY
TRBV28	ASSFVTGTGKDYGYT
TRBV5-1	ASSSLQGAVADTQY
TRBV27	ASSLGGDRYSYEQY
TRBV4-1	ASSLPGGGDTRGYT
TRBV29-1	SVEREGCRLAISYEQY
TRBV18	ASSPAREGTDTQY
TRBV15	ATSRRQGAGTEAF
TRBV18	ASSRNSGGQETQY
TRBV19	ASSANRDRAGQY
TRBV20-1	SAWPSGTQF
TRBV19	ASSFGQTTNEKLF
TRBV24-1	ATSPGPERTTGELF
TRBV6-5	ASSSGLAGVVEQF
TRBV18	ASSPLGHTEAF
TRBV15	ATSRASGNGEQY
TRBV9	ASSARGSLNTEAF
TRBV19	ASSMGGARQPQH
TRBV18	ASSGGDQPQH
TRBV18	ASSPGQGGEKLF
TRBV6-5	ASSSAAGTGYSPLH
TRBV5-1	ASSREPQGPPLH
TRBV7-8	ASSVGIDSSYEQY
TRBV2	ASRDRPPGTDTQY
TRBV10-3	AISELWDRQYQETQY
TRBV9	ASSVVAGERETQY
TRBV4-1	ANPGWSGQGNSPLH
TRBV7-9	ASSSTIDRAYSPYEQY
TRBV4-1	ASSQVYVGTGGTDTQY
TRBV2	ASSEDKFLAGDTQY
TRBV23-1	ASSQSAGVGQPQH
TRBV11-2	ASRSRAAGDTQY
TRBV29-1	SVVWPGGQETQY
TRBV7-2	ASSRSTGETYGYT
TRBV15	ATSRESGYSNQPQH
TRBV4-2	ASSQVASTYNEQF
TRBV5-1	ASSMAWGPNEQF
TRBV7-9	ASSSKARGTGELF
TRBV29-1	SVVGTQVSYEQY
TRBV4-2	ASSQDPGDTEAF
TRBV28	ASTEGAISGNTIY
TRBV10-3	AIRETSGYEQY
TRBV12-5	ASGRQETQY
TRBV6-1	ASSEQGATGELF
TRBV4-1	ASSQSGGTQNTQY
TRBV14	ASSPGRRGEKLF
TRBV7-9	ASSLGLAGDNEQF
TRBV6-5	ASSYQISAVNTEAF
TRBV18	ASSPNSYNSPLH
TRBV5-4	ASSLFADTQY
TRBV18	ASSRAAIQTSGITDTQY